This T cell receptor (beta chain) was found in a study of vaccination and CD4 T cells after COVID-19. Study background: A median of approximately 100 days (range 35 to 161) separated diagnosis from post-COVID sampling.

Comment on this clonotype: Its specificity is unknown.

Treatment here: roughly ten-day PBMC culture with coronavirus spike peptide pools or control peptides (ViraFEST assay). Negative selection purified CD4+ T cells after less than 11 days of culture. Germline V gene sequence: CDR1 MNHEY, CDR2 SVGEGT. The V end lost 4 bases, the J end lost 5 bases, and 18 bases lay between the germline ends. The CDR3 runs 15 residues. Cultured CD4+ T cells had their DNA profiled by the Oncomine TCR Beta short-read assay. TCRdb processed the PCR reads anew with MiXCR; each CDR3 protein has one entry. The data hold 15,000 or so distinct CDR3 sequences, with about 48% observed a single time. The study, taken as a whole, reports: Counts of SARS-CoV-2-reactive clonotypes had a median that went from roughly 22 to 38, a nonsignificant change.

The sequenced sample consisted of CD4+ T cells from blood, cultured in vitro. The TCR comes from a human donor who had recovered from COVID-19. The chain recombines TRBV6-2 or TRBV6-3 with TRBJ2-7, with D maybe TRBD2 (6 bases). The CDR3 DNA is TGTGCCAGCAGTTTTGGGACTTGGAAACAGAACGAGCAGTACTTC. This gives the protein CASSFGTWKQNEQYF.